This entry lists 15 T cell receptor beta chains sequenced from one sample in a study of human T cells and chemical hapten exposure. TCRdb re-analysed the RACE reads in MiXCR, keeping a single row per CDR3 protein. This table has some 350,000 distinct CDR3 sequences, 6% to 7% appearing once. The time point here: patch test 2, 6 weeks after DPC sensitization. Treatment given: therapeutic diphenylcyclopropenone sensitization with weekly scalp DPC. Material: whole blood, obtained in connection with sensitization to the hapten diphenylcyclopropenone (DPC). Receptor source: a woman between 18 and 29 years old with alopecia areata. Some clones in this sample may be carry-over from other donors' samples.

The chain joins TRBV6-6 to TRBJ2-2; 7 bases match TRBD2. CDR3 length: 17 residues. Trimming cost V 0 bases and J 3 bases; bases outside gene matches: 7. Germline V gene sequence: CDR1 MNHNY, CDR2 SVGAGI (reference sequence). The CDR3 protein is CASSYSGAGPHTGELFF. The CDR3 nucleotides are TGTGCCAGCAGTTACTCGGGAGCGGGGCCTCACACCGGGGAGCTGTTTTTT.

This chain links TRBV2 with TRBJ2-2; possibly TRBD1 or TRBD2 for D (5 bases each). The CDR3 has 17 residues. V was shortened by 8 bases and J by 1 base, with 20 bases between the two germline ends. From germline, CDR1 is SNHLY and CDR2 FYNNEI. The DNA for the CDR3 is TGTGCCAGCGACACCGGGACCGTTTTCATGAACACCGGGGAGCTGTTTTTT. Protein sequence: CASDTGTVFMNTGELFF.

This clonotype came up many times. This chain joins TRBV11-2 and TRBJ2-6, with 12 nucleotides matching TRBD2. Losses at the gene ends were 5 bases for V and 2 bases for J; bases not matched to a gene: 4. Germline CDR1 reads SGHAT; CDR2 reads FQNNGV. The CDR3 totals 17 residues. The CDR3 DNA is TGTGCCAGCAGCCGCGGACTAGCGGGGACTGGGGCCAACGTCCTGACTTTC. It yields the protein CASSRGLAGTGANVLTF. Complete variable domain (other parts from reference TRBV11-2 and TRBJ2-6): EAGVAQSPRYKIIEKRQSVAFWCNPISGHATLYWYQQILGQGPKLLIQFQNNGVVDDSQLPKDRFSAERLKGVDSTLKIQPAKLEDSAVYLCASSRGLAGTGANVLTFGAGSRLTVL.

The gene calls are TRBV5-1 and TRBJ1-1; 9 positions agree with TRBD1. The CDR3 covers 15 residues. Germline V gene sequence: CDR1 SGHRS, CDR2 YFSETQ. The junction had 6 bases not matched to a gene; V was cut back by 2 bases and J by 4 bases. CDR3 in DNA: TGCGCCAGCAGCTTCACAGGGGGCGAAGTCACTGAAGCTTTCTTT. Translation gives CASSFTGGEVTEAFF.

This clonotype was seen a handful of times. The chain links TRBV11-1 to TRBJ2-1; no definite D call. CDR3 length equals 11 residues. The V end was cut by 4 bases, the J end by 8 bases, with 6 bases between. The V gene's germline CDR1 is SGHAT and CDR2 FQDESV (reference sequence). The CDR3 nucleotides read TGTGCCAGCAGCTGGAACCATGAGCAGTTCTTC. Its protein is CASSWNHEQFF.

The table lists this clonotype with many counts. The genes are TRBV5-1 and TRBJ1-1, with D possibly TRBD1 on 5 matching bases. Trimming took 4 bases from V and 1 from J, leaving 14 bases between them. CDR3 length: 15 residues. From germline, CDR1 is SGHRS and CDR2 YFSETQ. CDR3 sequence: CASSTDRGWNTEAFF. CDR3 nucleotide sequence: TGCGCCAGCAGCACTGACAGAGGATGGAACACTGAAGCTTTCTTT.

This clonotype occurred a few times. CDR3 sequence (DNA): TGTGCCAGCAGCTTGGCGGGGGCAAAAGAGACCCAGTACTTC. This sequence encodes CASSLAGAKETQYF. The chain recombines TRBV7-2 with TRBJ2-5; D might be TRBD2 (7 bases). This CDR3 has 14 amino acids. Germline values: CDR1 SGHTA, CDR2 FQGNSA. Trimming took off 3 bases at V and 3 bases at J, with 11 bases between the two ends.

V usage is TRBV3-1 and J usage is TRBJ2-3, with unresolved D. There are 16 residues in the CDR3. Germline values: CDR1 LGHDT, CDR2 YNNKEL (reference sequence). Trimming shortened V by 3 bases and J by 4 bases, and 17 bases separated the two germline ends. The CDR3 DNA reads TGTGCCAGCAGCCAGGGAATCCGCCAAGCCCCAGATACGCAGTATTTT. Translated, it gives CASSQGIRQAPDTQYF.

Only a few counts were recorded for this clonotype. The rearrangement links TRBV4-2 to TRBJ1-3; TRBD1 matches at 9 bases. The CDR3 sequence is 18 residues long. Per germline, CDR1 LGHNA and CDR2 YNFKEQ. Trimming cost V 6 bases and J 0 bases; bases outside gene matches: 12. CDR3 residues: CASRTRPGTGSSGNTIYF. The DNA for the CDR3 is TGTGCCAGCAGAACTAGACCCGGGACAGGGAGCTCTGGAAACACCATATATTTT.

CDR3 region: CASSLRPRHGTGGTGELFF. CDR3 nucleotide sequence: TGTGCCAGCAGCTTAAGACCCAGGCACGGGACAGGGGGTACCGGGGAGCTGTTTTTT. V gene TRBV7-3 combines with J gene TRBJ2-2, with 11 bases fitting TRBD1. Germline V CDR1 and CDR2: SGHTA, FQGTGA. The CDR3 is made up of 19 amino acids. With 1 base clipped from V and 5 bases from J, the junction kept 12 bases outside the gene matches.

V and J are TRBV4-2 and TRBJ1-2; D might be TRBD1 (5 bases). Trimming cost V 8 bases and J 2 bases, with 12 bases left between them. Per germline, CDR1 LGHNA and CDR2 YNFKEQ. The CDR3 consists of 13 residues. The chain's CDR3 is CASRGEGNYGYTF. CDR3 in DNA: TGTGCCAGCCGGGGGGAGGGGAACTATGGCTACACCTTC.

This clonotype was seen many times. This chain links TRBV6-5 with TRBJ2-7; D is perhaps TRBD1 (5 bases). Germline V lookup: CDR1 MNHEY, CDR2 SVGAGI. Between the trimmed V and J ends, which lost 2 bases and 1 base, there was a span of 9 bases. CDR3 length: 14 residues. The CDR3 reads CASSYDRRSYEQYF. DNA for the CDR3: TGTGCCAGCAGTTACGACAGAAGGTCCTACGAGCAGTACTTC.

This clonotype was seen at least ten times. This rearrangement joins TRBV6-1 to TRBJ1-5; 8 bases are a match to TRBD1. The CDR3 has 15 amino acids. V lost 3 bases to trimming and J lost 6 bases; unmatched junction nucleotides: 7. The V gene's germline CDR1 is MNHNS and CDR2 SASEGT. The CDR3 reads CASSDVTGVIQPQHF. In DNA form, the CDR3 reads TGTGCCAGCAGTGACGTGACAGGGGTTATTCAGCCCCAGCATTTT.

This clonotype was seen more than once but under ten times. This chain connects TRBV20-1 to TRBJ1-6; TRBD1 aligns across 7 bases. Per the germline V gene, CDR1 is DFQATT and CDR2 is SNEGSKA (reference sequence). V shed 5 bases and J 5 bases; nucleotides not matched to a gene: 6. This CDR3 has 14 residues. CDR3 in DNA: TGCAGTGCTGCCCCCGGGACAGATAATTCACCCCTCCACTTT. It encodes CSAAPGTDNSPLHF.

In its sample, this clonotype was seen a few times. The chain combines TRBV27 with TRBJ1-3, with 9 bases that match TRBD1. CDR1 is MNHEY and CDR2 is SMNVEV in the germline V gene (reference sequence). CDR3 length: 15 residues. V trimming: 0 bases; J trimming: 4 bases; junction bases outside the gene matches: 1. As DNA, the CDR3 is TGTGCCAGCAGTTTATCGGGACAGGGAGGAAACACCATATATTTT. Protein: CASSLSGQGGNTIYF.